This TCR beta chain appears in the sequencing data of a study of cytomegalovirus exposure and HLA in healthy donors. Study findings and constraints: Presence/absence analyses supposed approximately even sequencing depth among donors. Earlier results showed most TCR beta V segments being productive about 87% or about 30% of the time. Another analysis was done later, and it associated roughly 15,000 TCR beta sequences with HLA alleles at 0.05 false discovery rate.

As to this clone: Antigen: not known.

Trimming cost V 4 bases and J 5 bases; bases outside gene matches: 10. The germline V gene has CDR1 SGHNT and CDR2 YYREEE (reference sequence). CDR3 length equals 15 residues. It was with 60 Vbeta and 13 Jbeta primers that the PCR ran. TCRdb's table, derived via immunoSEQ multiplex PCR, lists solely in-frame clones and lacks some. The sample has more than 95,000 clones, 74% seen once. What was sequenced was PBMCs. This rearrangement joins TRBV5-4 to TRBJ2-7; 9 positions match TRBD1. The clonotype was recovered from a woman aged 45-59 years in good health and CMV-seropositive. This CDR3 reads CASSPGRDRVHEQYF. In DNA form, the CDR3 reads TGTGCCAGCAGCCCCGGACGGGACAGGGTGCACGAGCAGTACTTC.